Below, one TCR beta chain is given with its context. The antigen is undetermined. Each CDR3 protein gets one entry after TCRdb re-called the 5' RACE reads with MiXCR. The table includes under 1 million distinct CDR3 sequences, approximately 13% detected once. The data belong to a study of identical twins. Whole-study findings and limits: Insertions were reduced in abundant cord blood beta clonotypes but not in memory repertoires.

Between the trimmed V and J ends, which lost 4 bases and 11 bases, there was a span of 9 bases. The V gene's germline CDR1 is SGHVS and CDR2 FNYEAQ. CDR3 size: 11 residues. Separately, the same data were catalogued under a study of yellow fever vaccine responses in identical twins.

The chain has TRBV7-6 and TRBJ2-1, with a tentative D call TRBD1 (6 bases). The specimen was PBMCs. The clonotype comes from a woman aged 18-29 years in good health. The CDR3 coding sequence is TGTGCCAGCAGCTCGGGACACCAGCAGTTCTTC. Translated: CASSSGHQQFF.